This T cell receptor (beta chain) was captured in a study of a mutant IDH1 vaccine in newly diagnosed glioma (dated by TCRdb to about 2021). With regard to the full study: Patients received eight vaccinations in weeks 1, 3, 5, 7, 11, 15, 19 and 23, corresponding to visits V03 through V10. In the chemotherapy-containing groups, vaccination started alongside temozolomide cycles, whereas in patients who had radiotherapy alone it started 4-6 weeks after radiotherapy. Of the approximately 29 treated patients, approximately 62% were male and about 40% were female, and a mean age of 40.4 years was recorded. Before enrollment, patients had received standard therapy of radiotherapy alone, temozolomide alone, or radiochemotherapy with temozolomide; most received the combination. Peripheral blood samples were drawn at six visits, namely V03 (baseline), V05, V07, V10, V12 and V13. Longitudinal TCRB deep sequencing was performed for roughly 27 treated patients wherever samples were available for exploratory analyses. Study-level results and caveats: Immune responses induced by the vaccine were seen in around 94% of patients across multiple MHC alleles. Changes in the top peripheral T cell clonotypes picked up by TCRB sequencing did not appear to be linked to pseudoprogression. Selection of PBMC samples for TCRB deep sequencing was based on availability. According to the authors, sample limitations meant that analyses of patient blood samples could not be reproduced.

The receptor library was made with the immunoSEQ multiplex PCR assay. Following the manufacturer's protocol, the hsTCRB Kit was used to amplify rearranged TCR beta chain sequences. TCRB libraries were sequenced on an Illumina MiSeq. The original pipeline was this. Demultiplexing, trimming and gene mapping were performed with the kit vendor's proprietary platform. The table was pulled from immuneACCESS by TCRdb, which kept in-frame rearrangements only. Such tables lose some clones; where checked, under half of the loss comes from unresolved V genes, and the rest has no known cause. That table supplies the V and J calls and clone size; D and trimming were determined from the DNA. The sample includes about 58,000 clones, with about 81% observed a single time. Of the sample, over 7% is held by the ten largest clones. In the case of this clone: It has no known antigen specificity. One base away there is no much larger clone; base qualities are not given.

V gives up 3 bases and J gives up 6 bases, and the segment between their germline ends measures 23 bases. CDR1 and CDR2, per the germline V gene (reference sequence), are LNHNV and YYDKDF. The CDR3 sequence holds 17 residues, the cysteine and phenylalanine included. Just CDR3 DNA is preserved here, 51 bases in frame from base 1. The time point label here, explained by the study, means: week 5, during vaccination. Each vaccine dose was 300 ug of a 20-mer mutant IDH1 peptide in Montanide, given subcutaneously with topical imiquimod. The donors had newly diagnosed IDH1-mutant astrocytomas of WHO grade 3 or 4 that showed loss of nuclear ATRX. The samples were drawn from NOA16, a multicentre, single-arm, open-label phase I trial in Germany that tested a mutant IDH1 peptide vaccine in humans for the first time. The DNeasy Blood and Tissue Kit was used to extract genomic DNA from EDTA blood for TCRB sequencing.

The chain uses TRBV15 and TRBJ1-2; D gene: possibly TRBD1, on 5 matching bases. This TCR was sampled from a woman aged 50 to 60 with glioma. Material: PBMCs, obtained from a glioma patient whose treatment included an IDH1 peptide vaccine. The CDR3 is CATSRDRDPPRGHGYTF. In nucleotide form, the sequence is TGTGCCACCAGCAGGGACCGGGACCCACCAAGGGGACATGGCTACACCTTC. The reference TRBV15 and TRBJ1-2 proteins fill in what lies around the CDR3, so the full variable domain reads DAMVIQNPRYQVTQFGKPVTLSCSQTLNHNVMYWYQQKSSQAPKLLFHYYDKDFNNEADTPDNFQSRRPNTSFCFLDIRSPGLGDTAMYLCATSRDRDPPRGHGYTFGSGTRLTVV.